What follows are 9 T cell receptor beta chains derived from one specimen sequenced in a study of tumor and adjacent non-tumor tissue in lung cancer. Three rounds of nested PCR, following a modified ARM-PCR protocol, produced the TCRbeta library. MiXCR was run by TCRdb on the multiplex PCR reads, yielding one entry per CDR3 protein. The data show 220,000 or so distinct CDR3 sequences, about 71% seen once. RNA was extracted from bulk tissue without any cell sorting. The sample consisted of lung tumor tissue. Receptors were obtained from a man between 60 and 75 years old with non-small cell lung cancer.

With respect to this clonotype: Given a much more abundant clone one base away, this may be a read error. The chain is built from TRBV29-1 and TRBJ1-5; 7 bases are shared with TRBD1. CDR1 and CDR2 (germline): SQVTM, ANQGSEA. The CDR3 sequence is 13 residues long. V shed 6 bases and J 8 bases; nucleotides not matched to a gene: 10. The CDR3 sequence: CSVGGGGSKPQHF. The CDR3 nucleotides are TGCAGCGTCGGAGGGGGCGGGAGTAAGCCCCAGCATTTT. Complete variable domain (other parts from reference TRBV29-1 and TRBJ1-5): SAVISQKPSRDICQRGTSLTIQCQVDSQVTMMFWYRQQPGQSLTLIATANQGSEATYESGFVIDKFPISRPNLTFSTLTVSNMSPEDSSIYLCSVGGGGSKPQHFGDGTRLSIL.

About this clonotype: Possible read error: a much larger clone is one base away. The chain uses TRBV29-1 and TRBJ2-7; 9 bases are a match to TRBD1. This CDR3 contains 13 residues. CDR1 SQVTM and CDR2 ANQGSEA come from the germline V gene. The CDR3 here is CSVWGQGSYKQYF. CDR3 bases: TGCAGCGTATGGGGACAGGGTTCCTACAAGCAGTACTTC.

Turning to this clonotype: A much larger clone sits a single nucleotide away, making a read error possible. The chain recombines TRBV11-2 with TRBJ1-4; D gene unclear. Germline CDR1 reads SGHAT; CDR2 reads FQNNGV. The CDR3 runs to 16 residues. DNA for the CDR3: TGTACCAGCAGCCCCGGACGAGGAGCTGGAGGTGAAAAACTGTTTTTT. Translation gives CTSSPGRGAGGEKLFF.

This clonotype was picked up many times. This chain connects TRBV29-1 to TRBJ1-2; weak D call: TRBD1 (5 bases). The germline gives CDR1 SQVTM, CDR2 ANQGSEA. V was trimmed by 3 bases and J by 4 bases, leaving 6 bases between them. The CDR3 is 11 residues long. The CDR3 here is CSVEGGYGYTF. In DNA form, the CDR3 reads TGCAGCGTTGAGGGGGGCTATGGCTACACCTTC.

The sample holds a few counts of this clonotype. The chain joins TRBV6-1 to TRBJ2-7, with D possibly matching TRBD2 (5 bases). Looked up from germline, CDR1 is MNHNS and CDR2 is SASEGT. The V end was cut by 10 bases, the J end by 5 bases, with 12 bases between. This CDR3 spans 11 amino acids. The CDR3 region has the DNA TGTGCCACGGACCGGGGTCACGAGCAGTACTTC. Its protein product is CATDRGHEQYF.

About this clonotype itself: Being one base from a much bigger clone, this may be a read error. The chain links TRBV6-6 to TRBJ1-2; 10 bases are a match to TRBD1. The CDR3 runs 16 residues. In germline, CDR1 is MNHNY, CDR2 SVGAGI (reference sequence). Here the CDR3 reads CVSSYTTGGPNYGYTF. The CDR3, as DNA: TGTGTCAGCAGTTACACGACAGGGGGCCCTAACTATGGCTACACCTTC.

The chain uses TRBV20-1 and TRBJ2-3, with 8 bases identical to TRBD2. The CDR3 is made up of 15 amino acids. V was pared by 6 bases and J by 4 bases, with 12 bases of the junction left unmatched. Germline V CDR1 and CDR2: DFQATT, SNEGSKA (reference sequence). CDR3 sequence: CSAGGDGRGADTQYF. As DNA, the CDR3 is TGCAGTGCCGGGGGGGACGGGCGGGGCGCAGATACGCAGTATTTT.

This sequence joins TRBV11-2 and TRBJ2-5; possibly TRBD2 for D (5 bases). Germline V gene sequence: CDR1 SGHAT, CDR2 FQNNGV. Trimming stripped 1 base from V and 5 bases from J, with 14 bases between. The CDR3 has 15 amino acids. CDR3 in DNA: TGTGCCAGCAGCTTAGTCGGGATAGTAGTGGAGACCCAGTACTTC. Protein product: CASSLVGIVVETQYF.

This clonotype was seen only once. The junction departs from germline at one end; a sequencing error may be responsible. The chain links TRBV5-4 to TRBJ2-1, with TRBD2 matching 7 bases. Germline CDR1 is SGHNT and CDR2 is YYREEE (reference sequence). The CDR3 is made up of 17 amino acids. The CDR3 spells CATSLGGWTGWQNEQFF. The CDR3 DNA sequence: TGTGCCACCAGCTTGGGAGGGTGGACGGGATGGCAGAATGAGCAGTTCTTC.